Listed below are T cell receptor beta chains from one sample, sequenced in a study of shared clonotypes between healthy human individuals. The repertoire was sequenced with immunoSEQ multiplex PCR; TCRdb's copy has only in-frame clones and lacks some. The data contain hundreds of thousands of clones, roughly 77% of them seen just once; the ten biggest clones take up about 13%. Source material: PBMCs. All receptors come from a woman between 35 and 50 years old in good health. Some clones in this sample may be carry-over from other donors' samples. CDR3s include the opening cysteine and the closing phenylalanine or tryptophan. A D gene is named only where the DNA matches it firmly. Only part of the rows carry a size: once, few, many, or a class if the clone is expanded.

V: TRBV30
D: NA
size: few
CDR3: CAWSAGLQIINSPLHF

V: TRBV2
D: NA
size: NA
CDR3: CASSDPRQGDEQFF

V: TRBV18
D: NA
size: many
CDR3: CASSPERAVTEAFF

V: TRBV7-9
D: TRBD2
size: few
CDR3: CASSSLWLADYNEQFF

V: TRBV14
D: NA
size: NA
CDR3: CASSQVSGNTGNTIYF

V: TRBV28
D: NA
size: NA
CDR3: CASARNSGANVLTF

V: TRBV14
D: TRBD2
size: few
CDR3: CASSQVGGSGRISYEQYF

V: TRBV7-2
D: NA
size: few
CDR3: CASTGVRGNEQFF

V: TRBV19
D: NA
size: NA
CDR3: CASIGGPGKNTEAFF

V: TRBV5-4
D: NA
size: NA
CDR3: CASSSGLRQGYNEQFF

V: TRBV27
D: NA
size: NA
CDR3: CASSFLRDSHEQYF

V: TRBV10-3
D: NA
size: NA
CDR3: CAVKGQKNTEAFF

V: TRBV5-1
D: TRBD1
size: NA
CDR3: CASRDQTGATYNEQFF

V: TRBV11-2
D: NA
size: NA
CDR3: CASSLGGLQYEQYF

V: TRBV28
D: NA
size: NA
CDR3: CARPGNTEAFF

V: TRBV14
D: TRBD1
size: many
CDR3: CASSVGTGVSYEQYF

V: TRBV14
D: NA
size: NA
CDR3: CASSLNSLTGELFF

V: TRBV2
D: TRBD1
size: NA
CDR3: CASIRDRGPVGTEAFF

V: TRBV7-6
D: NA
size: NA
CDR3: CASSLRMGGYEQYF

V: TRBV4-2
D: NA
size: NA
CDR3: CASSQGPTLVGSYNEQFF